The clone carrying this T cell receptor (beta chain) was seen only a few times. No antigen is known for it. This entry belongs to a study of cytomegalovirus exposure and HLA in healthy donors. Study information: Around 80 million unique TCRs from HLA-typed donors were held in an early data release. The study, taken as a whole, reports: Owing to their indistinguishability, certain V segments, notably TRBV6-2 and TRBV6-3, were excluded. A missense DCLRE1C variant was associated with V- and J-gene trimming of TCR beta chains in a later analysis, and an independent cohort replicated the association.

In germline, CDR1 is SGDLS, CDR2 YYNGEE. This CDR3 region has 15 residues. J was trimmed by 0 bases and V by 3 bases; bases with no gene match: 5. Amplification used 60 Vbeta primers and 13 Jbeta primers. The repertoire was sequenced with immunoSEQ multiplex PCR; TCRdb's copy has only in-frame clones and lacks some. This sample yields under 300,000 clones, of which 75% to 85% are seen a single time; approximately 8.4% belongs to the top ten. The V call is TRBV9, the J call TRBJ1-1; 7 bases agree with TRBD1. Material for sequencing was PBMCs. The TCR comes from a woman aged 55 to 70 in good health and CMV-seropositive. CDR3 in amino acids: CASSAGGRMNTEAFF. The DNA for the CDR3 is TGTGCCAGCAGCGCAGGGGGGAGAATGAACACTGAAGCTTTCTTT.